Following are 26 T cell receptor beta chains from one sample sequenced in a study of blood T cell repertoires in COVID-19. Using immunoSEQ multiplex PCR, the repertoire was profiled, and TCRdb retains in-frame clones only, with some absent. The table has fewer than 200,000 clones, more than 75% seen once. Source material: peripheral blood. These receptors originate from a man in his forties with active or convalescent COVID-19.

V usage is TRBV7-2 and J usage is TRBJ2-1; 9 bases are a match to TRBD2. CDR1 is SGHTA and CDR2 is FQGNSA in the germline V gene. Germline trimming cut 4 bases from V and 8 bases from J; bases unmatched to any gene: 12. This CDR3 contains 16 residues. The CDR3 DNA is TGTGCCAGCAGCTCCCCCCTAGCGGGGAGACACGATGAGCAGTTCTTC. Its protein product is CASSSPLAGRHDEQFF.

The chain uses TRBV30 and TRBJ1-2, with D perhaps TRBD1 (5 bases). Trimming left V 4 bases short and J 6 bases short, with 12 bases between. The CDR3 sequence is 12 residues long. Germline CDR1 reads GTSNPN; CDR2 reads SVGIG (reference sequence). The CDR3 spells CAWKGQGNGYTF. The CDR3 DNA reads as TGTGCCTGGAAAGGTCAGGGAAATGGCTACACCTTC.

CDR3 in amino acids: CASSLTSGTYEQYF. The CDR3 nucleotides are TGCGCCAGCAGCTTAACTAGCGGGACCTACGAGCAGTACTTC. V and J are TRBV5-1 and TRBJ2-7; 10 nucleotides match TRBD2. The CDR3 contains 14 residues. Germline CDR1 is SGHRS and CDR2 is YFSETQ. The V gene end was trimmed by 2 bases and the J gene end by 2 bases; junction bases not matched to a gene: 1.

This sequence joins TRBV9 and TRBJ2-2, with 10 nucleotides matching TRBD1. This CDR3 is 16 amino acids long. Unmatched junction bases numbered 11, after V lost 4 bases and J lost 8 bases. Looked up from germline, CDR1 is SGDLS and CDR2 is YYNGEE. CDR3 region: CASSPGTGALRGELFF. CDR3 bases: TGTGCCAGCAGCCCCGGGACAGGGGCTTTGAGGGGGGAGCTGTTTTTT.

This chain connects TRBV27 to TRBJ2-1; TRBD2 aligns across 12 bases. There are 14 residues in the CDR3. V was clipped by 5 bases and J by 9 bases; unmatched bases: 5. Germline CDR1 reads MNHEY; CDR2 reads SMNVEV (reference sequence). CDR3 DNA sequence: TGTGCCAGCAGTAGACTAGCGGGAGTCGGTGAGCAGTTCTTC. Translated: CASSRLAGVGEQFF.

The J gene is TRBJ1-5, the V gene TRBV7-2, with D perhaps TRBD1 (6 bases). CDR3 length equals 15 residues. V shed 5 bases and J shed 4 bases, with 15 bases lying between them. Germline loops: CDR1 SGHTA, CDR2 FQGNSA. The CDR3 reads CASSRDTLANQPQHF. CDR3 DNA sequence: TGTGCCAGCAGCCGGGACACCTTAGCGAATCAGCCCCAGCATTTT.

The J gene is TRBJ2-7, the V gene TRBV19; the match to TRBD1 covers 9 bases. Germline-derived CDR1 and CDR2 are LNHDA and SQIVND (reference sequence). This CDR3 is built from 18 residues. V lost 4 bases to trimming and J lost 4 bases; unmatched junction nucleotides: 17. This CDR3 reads CASSRTSFPGQGRYEQYF. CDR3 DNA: TGTGCCAGTAGTAGAACCTCCTTTCCGGGACAGGGCAGGTACGAGCAGTACTTC.

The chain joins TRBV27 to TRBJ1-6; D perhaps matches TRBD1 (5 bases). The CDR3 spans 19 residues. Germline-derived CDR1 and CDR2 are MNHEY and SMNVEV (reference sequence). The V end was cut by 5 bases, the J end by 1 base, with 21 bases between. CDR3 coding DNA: TGTGCCAGCAGTCCCTGGGCCTCGGGGGATGGATCCTATAATTCACCCCTCCACTTT. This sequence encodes CASSPWASGDGSYNSPLHF.

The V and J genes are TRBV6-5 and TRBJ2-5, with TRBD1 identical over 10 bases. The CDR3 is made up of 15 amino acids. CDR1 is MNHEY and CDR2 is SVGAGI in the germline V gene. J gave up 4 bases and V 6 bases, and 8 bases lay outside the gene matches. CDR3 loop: CASRMTGGISETQYF. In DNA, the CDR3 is TGTGCCAGCAGGATGACAGGGGGCATATCAGAGACCCAGTACTTC.

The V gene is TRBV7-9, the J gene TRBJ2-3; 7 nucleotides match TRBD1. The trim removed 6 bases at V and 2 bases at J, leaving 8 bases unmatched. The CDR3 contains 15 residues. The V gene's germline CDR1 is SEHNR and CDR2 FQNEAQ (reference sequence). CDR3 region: CASREWGTDTDTQYF. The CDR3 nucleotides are TGTGCCAGCAGAGAGTGGGGGACAGACACAGATACGCAGTATTTT. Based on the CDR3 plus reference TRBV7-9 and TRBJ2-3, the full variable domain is DTGVSQNPRHKITKRGQNVTFRCDPISEHNRLYWYRQTLGQGPEFLTYFQNEAQLEKSRLLSDRFSAERPKGSFSTLEIQRTEQGDSAMYLCASREWGTDTDTQYFGPGTRLTVL.

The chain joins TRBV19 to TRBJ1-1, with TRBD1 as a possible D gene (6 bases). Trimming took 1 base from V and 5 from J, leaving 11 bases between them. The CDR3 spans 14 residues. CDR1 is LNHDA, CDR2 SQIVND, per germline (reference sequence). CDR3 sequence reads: CASSIGGRGTEAFF. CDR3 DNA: TGTGCCAGTAGTATAGGTGGCAGGGGAACTGAAGCTTTCTTT.

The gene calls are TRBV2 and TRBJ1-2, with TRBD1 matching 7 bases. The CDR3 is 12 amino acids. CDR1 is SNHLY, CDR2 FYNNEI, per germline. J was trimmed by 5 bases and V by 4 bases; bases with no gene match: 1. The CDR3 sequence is CASSGDSYGYTF. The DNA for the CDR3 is TGTGCCAGCAGTGGGGACAGTTATGGCTACACCTTC.

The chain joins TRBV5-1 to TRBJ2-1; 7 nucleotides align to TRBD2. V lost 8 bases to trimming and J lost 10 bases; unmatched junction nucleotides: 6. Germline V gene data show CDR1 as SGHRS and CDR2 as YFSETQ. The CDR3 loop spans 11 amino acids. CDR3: CARPWGGEQFF. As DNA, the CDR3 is TGCGCCAGACCTTGGGGGGGGGAGCAGTTCTTC.

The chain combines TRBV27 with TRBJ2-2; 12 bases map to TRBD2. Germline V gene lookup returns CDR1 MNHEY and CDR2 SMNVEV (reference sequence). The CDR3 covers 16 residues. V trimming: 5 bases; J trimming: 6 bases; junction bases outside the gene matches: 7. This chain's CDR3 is CASSHGLAGNAGELFF. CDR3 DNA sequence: TGTGCCAGCAGTCATGGACTAGCGGGAAATGCCGGGGAGCTGTTTTTT.

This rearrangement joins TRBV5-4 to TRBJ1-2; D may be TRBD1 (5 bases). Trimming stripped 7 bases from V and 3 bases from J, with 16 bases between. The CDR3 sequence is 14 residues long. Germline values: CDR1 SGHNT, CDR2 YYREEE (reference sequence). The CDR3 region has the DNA TGTGCCAGCTCTCGATTCCAAGGGGACTATGGCTACACCTTC. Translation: CASSRFQGDYGYTF.

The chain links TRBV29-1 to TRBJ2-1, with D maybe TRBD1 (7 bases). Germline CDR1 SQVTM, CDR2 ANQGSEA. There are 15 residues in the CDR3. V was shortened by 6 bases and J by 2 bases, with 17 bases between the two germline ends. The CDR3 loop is CSVEPGDRPYNEQFF. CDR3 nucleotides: TGCAGCGTGGAACCGGGGGACAGACCCTACAATGAGCAGTTCTTC.

CDR3 sequence reads: CASSYKAGATFGEQFF. The DNA of the CDR3 is TGTGCCAGCAGTTACAAAGCGGGGGCCACCTTTGGGGAGCAGTTCTTC. This rearrangement joins TRBV6-2 or TRBV6-3 to TRBJ2-1; 8 bases are shared with TRBD2. V trimming: 2 bases; J trimming: 10 bases; junction bases outside the gene matches: 13. This CDR3 comprises 16 residues. Looked up from germline, CDR1 is MNHEY and CDR2 is SVGEGT.

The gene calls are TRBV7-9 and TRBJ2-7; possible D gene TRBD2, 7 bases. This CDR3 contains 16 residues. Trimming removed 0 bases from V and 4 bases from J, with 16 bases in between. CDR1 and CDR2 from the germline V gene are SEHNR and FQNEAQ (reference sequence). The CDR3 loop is CASSLAPTGGKYEQYF. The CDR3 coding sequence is TGTGCCAGCAGCTTAGCACCTACGGGGGGCAAGTACGAGCAGTACTTC.

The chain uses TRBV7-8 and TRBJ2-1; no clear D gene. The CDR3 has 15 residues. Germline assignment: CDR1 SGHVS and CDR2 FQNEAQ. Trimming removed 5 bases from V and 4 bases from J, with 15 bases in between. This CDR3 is CASSRGTGSYNEQFF. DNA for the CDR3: TGTGCCAGCAGCCGAGGAACCGGGTCGTACAATGAGCAGTTCTTC.

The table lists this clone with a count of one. The CDR3 DNA follows: TGTGCCAGCAGTGAAGCAAGTCGGGGGAACACCGGGGAGCTGTTTTTT. Protein: CASSEASRGNTGELFF. The chain couples TRBV6-1 to TRBJ2-2, with TRBD2 as a possible D gene (5 bases). V gave up 0 bases and J gave up 1 base, with 9 bases separating them. The CDR3 is 16 residues long. Germline CDR1 MNHNS, CDR2 SASEGT.

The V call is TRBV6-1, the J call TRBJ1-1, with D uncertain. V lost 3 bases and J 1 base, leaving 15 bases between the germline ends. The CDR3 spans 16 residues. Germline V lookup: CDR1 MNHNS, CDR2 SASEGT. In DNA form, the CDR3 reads TGTGCCAGCAGTGACGGTCGGGGTATGACGAACACTGAAGCTTTCTTT. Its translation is CASSDGRGMTNTEAFF.

The CDR3: CAPYWAGTTFNQPQHF. DNA of the CDR3: TGTGCCCCCTACTGGGCAGGGACTACATTCAATCAGCCCCAGCATTTT. This chain connects TRBV24-1 to TRBJ1-5; weak D call: TRBD1 (5 bases). Per germline, CDR1 KGHDR and CDR2 SFDVKD. The CDR3 totals 16 residues. V shed 12 bases and J shed 3 bases, with 23 bases lying between them.

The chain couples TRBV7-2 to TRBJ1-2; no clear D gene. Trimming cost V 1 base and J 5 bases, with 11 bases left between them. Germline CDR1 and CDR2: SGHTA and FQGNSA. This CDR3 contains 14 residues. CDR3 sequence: CASSLEPRSYGYTF. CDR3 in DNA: TGTGCCAGCAGCTTAGAGCCGAGGTCATATGGCTACACCTTC.

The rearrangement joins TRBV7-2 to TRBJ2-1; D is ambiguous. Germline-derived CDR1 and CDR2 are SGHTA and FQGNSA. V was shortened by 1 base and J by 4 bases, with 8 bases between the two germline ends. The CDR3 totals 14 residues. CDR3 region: CASSLGGGYNEQFF. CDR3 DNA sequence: TGTGCCAGCAGCTTAGGCGGCGGATACAATGAGCAGTTCTTC.

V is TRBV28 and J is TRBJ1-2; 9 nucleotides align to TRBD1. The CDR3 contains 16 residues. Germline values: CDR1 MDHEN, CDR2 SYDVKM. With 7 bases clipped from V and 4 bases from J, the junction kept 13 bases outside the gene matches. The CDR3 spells CASTETGTGIIYGYTF. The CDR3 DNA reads TGTGCCAGCACCGAAACCGGGACAGGGATAATCTATGGCTACACCTTC.

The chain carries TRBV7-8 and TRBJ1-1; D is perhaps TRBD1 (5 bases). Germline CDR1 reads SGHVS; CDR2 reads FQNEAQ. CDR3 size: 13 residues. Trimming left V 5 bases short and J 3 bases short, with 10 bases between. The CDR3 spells CASSPRGDTEAFF. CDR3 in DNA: TGTGCCAGCAGCCCCCGGGGGGACACTGAAGCTTTCTTT.